One and the same sample provided the 9 T cell receptor beta chains below, sequenced in a study of T cell changes during pregnancy in multiple sclerosis. Only in-frame clones appear in the TCRdb table, and some are missing; sequencing was by immunoSEQ multiplex PCR. Among 60,000 to 70,000 clones, around 92% were seen once, and the ten largest hold around 2.8%. This specimen was peripheral blood, taken in the second trimester of pregnancy. The origin of the receptors is a female donor in good health, enrolled as a control in a pregnancy study.

The table lists this clone with a count of one. CDR3 protein: CASSLRQSYGYTF. The DNA for the CDR3 is TGTGCCAGCAGTTTGAGACAGTCCTATGGCTACACCTTC. V usage is TRBV28 and J usage is TRBJ1-2; TRBD1 is a possible D gene (5 bases). The CDR3 runs 13 residues. Germline CDR1 is MDHEN and CDR2 is SYDVKM. The germline V and J ends were trimmed by 3 bases and 4 bases, with 9 bases remaining between them.

V gene TRBV28 combines with J gene TRBJ1-2; D is undetermined. CDR1 is MDHEN, CDR2 SYDVKM, per germline. The CDR3 runs 14 residues. Trimming removed 7 bases at V and 8 bases at J, with 20 bases between. CDR3 DNA sequence: TGTGCCAGCATCCAAATGGGCAACAGCTTCGGCTACACCTTC. It yields the protein CASIQMGNSFGYTF.

This clone was picked up one time. This chain connects TRBV5-4 to TRBJ2-2, with 7 bases identical to TRBD1. V was clipped by 3 bases and J by 1 base; unmatched bases: 3. CDR3 size: 15 residues. Germline V gene sequence: CDR1 SGHNT, CDR2 YYREEE (reference sequence). CDR3: CASSSGQRNTGELFF. In DNA form, the CDR3 reads TGTGCCAGCAGCTCGGGACAGCGGAACACCGGGGAGCTGTTTTTT.

The rearrangement joins TRBV18 to TRBJ1-5, with D possibly being TRBD1 (5 bases). The CDR3 is 14 residues long. Trimming pared 2 bases from V and 4 bases from J, leaving 9 bases between. The V gene's germline CDR1 is KGHSH and CDR2 LQKENI. Here the CDR3 DNA reads TGTGCCAGCTCACCAGAGACAGCTAATCAGCCCCAGCATTTT. Residues: CASSPETANQPQHF.

Regarding this clone: The junction departs from germline at one end; a sequencing error may be responsible. This sequence joins TRBV2 and TRBJ1-1; D not certain. Germline CDR1 SNHLY, CDR2 FYNNEI. The CDR3 sequence is 13 residues long. The CDR3, as DNA: TGTGCCAGCGGCACGAGGTGGAACATTGAAGCTTTCTTT. It yields the protein CASGTRWNIEAFF.

V and J are TRBV28 and TRBJ1-2, with TRBD1 matching over 12 bases. The CDR3 has 15 amino acids. CDR1 MDHEN and CDR2 SYDVKM come from the germline V gene. The V segment lost 2 bases and the J segment 5 bases; nucleotides outside the gene matches: 3. CDR3 coding DNA: TGTGCCAGCAGTTTAGGGGGACAGGGGGCGTATGGCTACACCTTC. It encodes CASSLGGQGAYGYTF.

The chain joins TRBV9 to TRBJ2-5; a weak D match, TRBD1 (5 bases). The CDR3 has 14 amino acids. The V end lost 5 bases, the J end lost 7 bases, and 18 bases lay between the germline ends. The germline V gene encodes CDR1 SGDLS and CDR2 YYNGEE. CDR3: CASSESPGFGTQYF. CDR3 DNA sequence: TGTGCCAGCAGTGAAAGCCCAGGGTTTGGGACCCAGTACTTC.

The V call is TRBV19, the J call TRBJ1-1; TRBD1 is a possible D gene (6 bases). The CDR3 extends over 17 amino acids. V was pared by 8 bases and J by 0 bases, with 22 bases between. The germline gives CDR1 LNHDA, CDR2 SQIVND (reference sequence). The CDR3 DNA sequence: TGTGCCAGTGAGGATGGGGGGGGCGGAATAATGAACACTGAAGCTTTCTTT. As protein: CASEDGGGGIMNTEAFF.

The chain joins TRBV28 to TRBJ2-3; 11 nucleotides line up with TRBD2. The germline V gene has CDR1 MDHEN and CDR2 SYDVKM. The CDR3 runs to 15 residues. Trimming cost V 6 bases and J 4 bases; bases outside gene matches: 6. As DNA, the CDR3 is TGTGCCAGCAGGAGTAGCGGGAGGGGGCCAGATACGCAGTATTTT. Its translation: CASRSSGRGPDTQYF. Supplemented by reference TRBV28 and TRBJ2-3, the full variable domain reads DVKVTQSSRYLVKRTGEKVFLECVQDMDHENMFWYRQDPGLGLRLIYFSYDVKMKEKGDIPEGYSVSREKKERFSLILESASTNQTSMYLCASRSSGRGPDTQYFGPGTRLTVL.